The TCR beta chain under discussion was sequenced for a study of shared clonotypes between healthy human individuals. Data came from immunoSEQ multiplex PCR; TCRdb stores just in-frame clones and leaves some out. The repertoire holds more than 400,000 clones, with approximately 82% as singletons. The CDR3 consists of 16 residues. Trimming cost V 0 bases and J 10 bases, with 19 bases left between them. Germline V gene data show CDR1 as MRHNA and CDR2 as SNTAGT. The TCR sequence derives from a woman between 35 and 50 years old in good health. Some clones in this sample may be carry-over from other donors' samples. Sequencing was carried out using PBMCs. This rearrangement joins TRBV6-4 to TRBJ2-1; D perhaps matches TRBD2 (6 bases). Here the CDR3 DNA reads TGTGCCAGCAGTGACTCGGGGACTGGCACCGTTATGGAGCAGTTCTTC. Translation gives CASSDSGTGTVMEQFF.